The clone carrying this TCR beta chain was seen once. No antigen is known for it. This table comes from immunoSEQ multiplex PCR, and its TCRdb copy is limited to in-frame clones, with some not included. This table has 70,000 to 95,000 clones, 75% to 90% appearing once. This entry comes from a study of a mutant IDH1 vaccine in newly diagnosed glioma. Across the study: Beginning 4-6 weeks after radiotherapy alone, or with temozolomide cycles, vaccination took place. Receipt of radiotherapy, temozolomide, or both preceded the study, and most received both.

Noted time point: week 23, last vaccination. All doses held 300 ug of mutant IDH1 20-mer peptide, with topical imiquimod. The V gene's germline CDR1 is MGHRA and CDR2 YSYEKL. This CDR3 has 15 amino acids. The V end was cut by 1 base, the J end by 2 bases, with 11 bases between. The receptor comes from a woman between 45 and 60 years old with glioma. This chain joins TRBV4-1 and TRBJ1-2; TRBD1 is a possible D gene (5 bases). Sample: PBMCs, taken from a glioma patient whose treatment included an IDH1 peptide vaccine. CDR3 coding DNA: TGCGCCAGCAGCCAAGGGGGCCAGCCCAACTATGGCTACACCTTC. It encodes CASSQGGQPNYGYTF.